The source of this T cell receptor beta chain is a study of metastatic and nonmetastatic thyroid tumors. Study at large: From malignant and benign thyroid patients, repertoires in blood and in tumor or nodule tissue were compared.

TCRdb reprocessed the PCR reads via MiXCR. The table lists roughly 30,000 clones, more than 25% of them singletons. Thyroid surgery took place with no prior treatment in any patient. Germline lookup yields CDR1 SEHNR and CDR2 FQNEAQ (reference sequence). This CDR3 has 15 amino acids. Trimming took off 4 bases at V and 3 bases at J, with 15 bases between the two ends. The rearrangement joins TRBV7-9 to TRBJ1-2; possible D gene TRBD1, 5 bases. The source is a female donor with papillary thyroid cancer or a benign thyroid nodule (not recorded which). Some clones in this sample may be carry-over from other donors' samples. Sequenced sample: blood. The CDR3 loop reads CASSSDSAPDYGYTF. CDR3 nucleotide sequence: TGTGCCAGCAGCTCCGACAGCGCCCCTGACTATGGCTACACCTTC. The variable domain in full, completed from reference TRBV7-9 and TRBJ1-2, reads DTGVSQNPRHKITKRGQNVTFRCDPISEHNRLYWYRQTLGQGPEFLTYFQNEAQLEKSRLLSDRFSAERPKGSFSTLEIQRTEQGDSAMYLCASSSDSAPDYGYTFGSGTRLTVV.